Listed here are 22 T cell receptor beta chains from one sample, sequenced in a study of CD8 T cells in ankylosing spondylitis. Via MiXCR, TCRdb re-called the 5' RACE reads, giving one row per CDR3 protein. The sample contains a few hundred thousand distinct CDR3 sequences, about 20% of which appear only once. Material for sequencing was blood, either unsorted or a sorted T cell fraction (not recorded which). These TCRs come from a female donor with ankylosing spondylitis or in good health (not recorded which).

The chain uses TRBV20-1 and TRBJ2-3; 10 bases agree with TRBD2. Germline-derived CDR1 and CDR2 are DFQATT and SNEGSKA (reference sequence). The V segment lost 5 bases and the J segment 3 bases; nucleotides outside the gene matches: 8. The CDR3 has 15 amino acids. CDR3 DNA: TGCAGTGCTGAGGTCCCTAGCGGGAGAACAGATACGCAGTATTTT. Translated: CSAEVPSGRTDTQYF.

The V gene is TRBV7-9, the J gene TRBJ2-7, with D hard to call. Between the trimmed V and J ends, which lost 4 bases and 6 bases, there was a span of 7 bases. Germline loops: CDR1 SEHNR, CDR2 FQNEAQ (reference sequence). The CDR3 has 11 residues. The CDR3 reads CASSYLSEQYF. CDR3 bases: TGTGCCAGCAGCTATCTATCCGAGCAGTACTTC.

The chain uses TRBV24-1 and TRBJ2-1; no reliable D call. Germline V gene sequence: CDR1 KGHDR, CDR2 SFDVKD. Between the trimmed V and J ends, which lost 4 bases and 0 bases, there was a span of 12 bases. This CDR3 is built from 16 residues. CDR3 sequence (DNA): TGTGCCACCAGTGACGCTGCCCCAAGCTCCTACAATGAGCAGTTCTTC. The encoded protein is CATSDAAPSSYNEQFF.

This clonotype has just a few counts. This chain links TRBV19 with TRBJ2-1; 7 nucleotides match TRBD2. Germline trimming cut 6 bases from V and 0 bases from J; bases unmatched to any gene: 5. Germline V gives CDR1 LNHDA, CDR2 SQIVND (reference sequence). The CDR3 is 15 amino acids. CDR3 DNA sequence: TGTGCCAGTAGGAGCGGGATCAGCTCCTACAATGAGCAGTTCTTC. Translated, it gives CASRSGISSYNEQFF.

The J gene is TRBJ2-7, the V gene TRBV10-3; tentative D call: TRBD2 (7 bases). From germline, CDR1 is ENHRY and CDR2 SYGVKD. This CDR3 is built from 12 residues. Deletions cut 6 bases from V and 8 bases from J, with 14 bases between. The CDR3 sequence: CAISPGGLKQYF. CDR3 in DNA: TGTGCCATCAGCCCCGGGGGGCTCAAGCAGTACTTC.

This clonotype has a count of ten or more. V gene TRBV29-1 combines with J gene TRBJ1-1; D uncertain. V was clipped by 2 bases and J by 1 base, with 8 bases between them. Germline V gene sequence: CDR1 SQVTM, CDR2 ANQGSEA. This CDR3 is 13 amino acids long. The CDR3 here is CSVERRQNTEAFF. The CDR3 nucleotides are TGCAGCGTTGAAAGAAGGCAGAACACTGAAGCTTTCTTT. The full variable domain, completed using reference TRBV29-1 and TRBJ1-1, is SAVISQKPSRDICQRGTSLTIQCQVDSQVTMMFWYRQQPGQSLTLIATANQGSEATYESGFVIDKFPISRPNLTFSTLTVSNMSPEDSSIYLCSVERRQNTEAFFGQGTRLTVV.

CDR3 amino acids: CASSLRGSGFYEQYF. The CDR3 nucleotides read TGTGCCAGCAGCCTCCGGGGGAGCGGCTTCTACGAGCAGTACTTC. The chain combines TRBV3-1 with TRBJ2-7; TRBD2 might be the D (6 bases). Trimming stripped 4 bases from V and 3 bases from J, with 16 bases between. The germline gives CDR1 LGHDT, CDR2 YNNKEL (reference sequence). The CDR3 runs to 15 residues.

The V gene is TRBV29-1, the J gene TRBJ1-2; D uncertain. Trimming removed 0 bases at V and 4 bases at J, with 6 bases between. The CDR3 runs to 12 residues. Germline CDR1 and CDR2: SQVTM and ANQGSEA. The DNA for the CDR3 is TGCAGCGTTGAAGATCCGGGCTATGGCTACACCTTC. It yields the protein CSVEDPGYGYTF.

This chain uses TRBV20-1 with TRBJ1-5; D remains ambiguous. The CDR3 covers 15 residues. Per the germline V gene, CDR1 is DFQATT and CDR2 is SNEGSKA (reference sequence). V lost 4 bases and J lost 3, with 16 bases in between. The CDR3 reads CSANPVGVYNQPQHF. CDR3 DNA: TGCAGTGCTAATCCGGTTGGTGTGTACAATCAGCCCCAGCATTTT.

The table lists this clonotype with a few counts. The rearrangement links TRBV23-1 to TRBJ2-7; D might be TRBD1 (5 bases). TRBV23-1 is noted as an ORF with a role that remains uncertain. The V end lost 2 bases, the J end lost 2 bases, and 25 bases lay between the germline ends. The CDR3 consists of 19 residues. CDR3 sequence (DNA): TGCGCCAGCAGTCAAAAGACAGTTACCTCCCTCCTAGGGACCTACGAGCAGTACTTC. This gives the protein CASSQKTVTSLLGTYEQYF.

This clonotype was seen a few times. The chain carries TRBV7-2 and TRBJ2-3, with 14 positions matching TRBD2. Trimming took 1 base from V and 6 from J; bases not matched to a gene: 3. The germline V gene encodes CDR1 SGHTA and CDR2 FQGNSA. CDR3 length equals 16 residues. CDR3 region: CASSLGLAGGMDTQYF. The CDR3 DNA reads as TGTGCCAGCAGCTTAGGACTAGCGGGGGGGATGGATACGCAGTATTTT.

This chain connects TRBV6-2 or TRBV6-3 to TRBJ1-2, with 7 bases fitting TRBD1. There are 15 residues in the CDR3. V shed 6 bases and J 3 bases; nucleotides not matched to a gene: 10. Per germline, CDR1 MNHEY and CDR2 SVGEGT. CDR3 sequence: CASRTYRDSDYGYTF. CDR3 nucleotide sequence: TGTGCCAGCAGGACGTACCGGGACAGCGACTATGGCTACACCTTC.

In DNA form, the CDR3 reads TGTGCCATCGCAGTCACAGACTACGAGCAGTACTTC. Translated: CAIAVTDYEQYF. The rearrangement joins TRBV10-3 to TRBJ2-7; unclear D gene. Germline V gives CDR1 ENHRY, CDR2 SYGVKD. CDR3 length: 12 amino acids. Trimming left V 8 bases short and J 3 bases short, with 11 bases between.

In this sample, this clonotype turned up many times. The rearrangement uses TRBV5-1 and TRBJ2-3; 7 bases are shared with TRBD2. Unmatched junction bases numbered 8, after V lost 5 bases and J lost 2 bases. The V gene's germline CDR1 is SGHRS and CDR2 YFSETQ. The CDR3 length is 15 residues. The CDR3 DNA follows: TGCGCCAGCAGTCCGAAGCGGGATTTCACAGATACGCAGTATTTT. Translation gives CASSPKRDFTDTQYF.

The chain has TRBV7-2 and TRBJ1-5, with TRBD1 matching 7 bases. Germline lookup yields CDR1 SGHTA and CDR2 FQGNSA. The length of the CDR3 is 15 residues. Trimming cost V 6 bases and J 4 bases; bases outside gene matches: 9. CDR3 sequence reads: CASRSGGRGNQPQHF. The CDR3 DNA follows: TGTGCCAGCAGATCGGGGGGCAGGGGGAATCAGCCCCAGCATTTT.

The chain joins TRBV19 to TRBJ2-1, with 11 positions matching TRBD1. The V segment lost 5 bases and the J segment 10 bases; nucleotides outside the gene matches: 10. This CDR3 has 15 amino acids. CDR1 LNHDA and CDR2 SQIVND come from the germline V gene (reference sequence). The CDR3 protein is CASSLRDRGVGEQFF. The CDR3 nucleotides are TGTGCCAGTAGTCTCCGGGACAGGGGGGTCGGGGAGCAGTTCTTC. The complete variable domain, with remaining parts taken from reference TRBV19 and TRBJ2-1, reads DGGITQSPKYLFRKEGQNVTLSCEQNLNHDAMYWYRQDPGQGLRLIYYSQIVNDFQKGDIAEGYSVSREKKESFPLTVTSAQKNPTAFYLCASSLRDRGVGEQFFGPGTRLTVL.

V usage is TRBV4-1 and J usage is TRBJ1-2; D unclear. From germline, CDR1 is MGHRA and CDR2 YSYEKL. The CDR3 extends over 14 amino acids. The germline V and J ends were trimmed by 1 base and 0 bases, with 6 bases remaining between them. In nucleotides, the CDR3 is TGCGCCAGCAGCCAAGGGCAGTCTAACTATGGCTACACCTTC. Translation: CASSQGQSNYGYTF.

The CDR3 nucleotides are TGTGCCAGCAGTCTGGACAGAAGAGATTCACCCCTCCACTTT. It is translated as CASSLDRRDSPLHF. This rearrangement joins TRBV9 to TRBJ1-6, with D possibly TRBD1 on 6 matching bases. CDR1 and CDR2 (germline): SGDLS, YYNGEE. The CDR3 length is 14 residues. V was shortened by 5 bases and J by 8 bases, with 14 bases between the two germline ends.

CDR3 coding DNA: TGTGCCACCCATCCGCAGGACACCGGGGAGCTGTTTTTT. Translated, it gives CATHPQDTGELFF. The J gene is TRBJ2-2, the V gene TRBV25-1; D gene unclear. Germline lookup yields CDR1 MGHDK and CDR2 SYGVNS. This CDR3 is built from 13 residues. Trimming stripped 10 bases from V and 3 bases from J, with 12 bases between.

The CDR3 loop is CASSLEFGSNEQYF. The CDR3 DNA follows: TGTGCCAGCAGCCTGGAGTTTGGATCAAACGAGCAGTACTTC. The chain is built from TRBV7-9 and TRBJ2-7; D is unresolved. The germline V gene encodes CDR1 SEHNR and CDR2 FQNEAQ (reference sequence). This CDR3 has 14 residues. V was clipped by 5 bases and J by 5 bases, with 16 bases between them.

V gene TRBV19 combines with J gene TRBJ2-2, with a possible D match to TRBD2 (5 bases). The CDR3 length is 14 residues. V dropped 5 bases and J dropped 5 bases, with 12 bases sitting between them. CDR1 is LNHDA and CDR2 is SQIVND in the germline V gene (reference sequence). The CDR3 loop is CASSRGPATGELFF. DNA for the CDR3: TGTGCCAGTAGTCGCGGGCCGGCAACCGGGGAGCTGTTTTTT.

The chain has TRBV7-2 and TRBJ1-1, with a tentative D call TRBD1 (6 bases). The CDR3 contains 16 residues. Per germline, CDR1 SGHTA and CDR2 FQGNSA. Trimming removed 0 bases at V and 3 bases at J, with 14 bases between. The CDR3 nucleotides are TGTGCCAGCAGCTTAGCGGGGCGGGGGCTAGACACTGAAGCTTTCTTT. The encoded protein is CASSLAGRGLDTEAFF.